These T cell receptor beta chains were read from a single sample in a study of cytomegalovirus exposure and HLA in healthy donors. The assay was immunoSEQ multiplex PCR, and TCRdb's table has in-frame clones only and misses some. The sample carries roughly 100,000 clones, roughly four fifths recorded once. Sequenced input: PBMCs. The origin of the receptors is a male donor in good health and CMV-seropositive. The CDR3 runs from the conserved cysteine through the conserved F or W. D genes are given only for firm matches. The size field is filled for only some rows; it gives once, few, many or a size class.

CDR3	DNA	size	J	D	V	length
CASSTAGQGVTDTQYF	TGTGCCAGCAGTACTGCGGGACAGGGAGTCACAGATACGCAGTATTTT	-	TRBJ2-3	TRBD1	TRBV28	16
CASSLALAGAAYNEQFF	TGTGCCAGCAGCTTGGCCCTAGCGGGAGCGGCATACAATGAGCAGTTCTTC	-	TRBJ2-1	TRBD2	TRBV5-4	17
CASRPGTSGSHEQYF	TGTGCCAGCAGACCCGGGACTAGCGGGAGCCACGAGCAGTACTTC	-	TRBJ2-7	TRBD2	TRBV2	15
CASSPSGLAYNEQFF	TGTGCCAGCAGTCCAAGCGGACTCGCCTACAATGAGCAGTTCTTC	few	TRBJ2-1	-	TRBV11-3	15
CASSLSGRGYTF	TGTGCCAGCAGCTTGTCAGGGCGAGGCTACACCTTC	-	TRBJ1-2	-	TRBV7-9	12
CASSPDRYSYEQYF	TGCGCCAGCAGCCCCGACAGGTACTCCTACGAGCAGTACTTC	-	TRBJ2-7	-	TRBV4-3	14
CASSLVGQGEYGYTF	TGTGCCAGCAGCTTAGTTGGACAGGGAGAGTATGGCTACACCTTC	many	TRBJ1-2	TRBD1	TRBV7-9	15
CASSQDYSGSLPLHF	TGCGCCAGCAGCCAAGATTACTCAGGCTCGCTACCCCTCCACTTT	few	TRBJ1-6	-	TRBV4-3	15
CASSWRGEVTGPLHF	TGTGCCAGCAGCTGGAGGGGTGAGGTTACCGGGCCCCTCCACTTT	-	TRBJ1-6	-	TRBV7-2	15
CASSKVEGDYGYTF	TGTGCCAGCAGCAAAGTTGAGGGGGACTATGGCTACACCTTC	medium-sized	TRBJ1-2	-	TRBV21-1	14
CASSEGPYEQYF	TGTGCCAGCTCAGAGGGTCCCTACGAGCAGTACTTC	-	TRBJ2-7	-	TRBV18	12
CASTLDGTGFEPQHF	TGTGCCAGCACCTTGGACGGGACAGGGTTTGAGCCCCAGCATTTT	-	TRBJ1-5	TRBD1	TRBV28	15
CASSEGGVYEQYF	TGTGCCAGCAGTGAGGGCGGGGTTTACGAGCAGTACTTC	once	TRBJ2-7	-	TRBV2	13
CASSQSLGAEQYF	TGCGCCAGCAGCCAAAGTTTAGGGGCCGAGCAGTACTTC	-	TRBJ2-7	-	TRBV5-1	13
CASSETGEREQYF	TGTGCCAGCAGCGAAACAGGGGAGCGGGAGCAGTACTTC	-	TRBJ2-7	TRBD1	TRBV9	13
CASSVGSRRAGELFF	TGTGCCAGCAGCGTAGGTAGTCGGAGGGCCGGGGAGCTGTTTTTT	-	TRBJ2-2	-	TRBV9	15
CAISDTGKFGNTIYF	TGTGCCATCAGTGATACAGGGAAATTTGGAAACACCATATATTTT	-	TRBJ1-3	-	TRBV10-3	15
CASSPGDSVNNSPLHF	TGTGCCAGCTCACCCGGGGACAGCGTGAATAATTCACCCCTCCACTTT	-	TRBJ1-6	TRBD1	TRBV18	16
CASSSPGLAANEQFF	TGTGCCAGCAGCTCCCCGGGACTAGCGGCAAATGAGCAGTTCTTC	once	TRBJ2-1	TRBD2	TRBV6-5	15
CAWSGGGTGNTEAFF	TGTGCCTGGAGTGGAGGGGGGACAGGGAACACTGAAGCTTTCTTT	-	TRBJ1-1	TRBD1	TRBV30	15
CASSLGDSFTGELFF	TGCGCCAGCAGCCTGGGGGACAGCTTCACCGGGGAGCTGTTTTTT	-	TRBJ2-2	TRBD1	TRBV5-1	15
CASSLDSGSTDTQYF	TGTGCCAGCAGCTTAGATAGCGGTAGCACAGATACGCAGTATTTT	few	TRBJ2-3	-	TRBV11-2	15
CASTPGGTGDYEQYF	TGTGCCAGTACCCCCGGCGGGACAGGCGATTACGAGCAGTACTTC	-	TRBJ2-7	TRBD1	TRBV19	15
CASSPRTGGANGELFF	TGTGCCAGCTCACCTAGGACAGGGGGCGCAAACGGGGAGCTGTTTTTT	-	TRBJ2-2	TRBD1	TRBV18	16
CASSFGVGRDTQYF	TGTGCCAGCAGTTTCGGGGTCGGAAGGGATACGCAGTATTTT	once	TRBJ2-3	-	TRBV27	14
CASSAGLAGAAGNEQFF	TGTGCCAGCAGCGCAGGACTAGCGGGAGCGGCCGGCAATGAGCAGTTCTTC	-	TRBJ2-1	TRBD2	TRBV9	17